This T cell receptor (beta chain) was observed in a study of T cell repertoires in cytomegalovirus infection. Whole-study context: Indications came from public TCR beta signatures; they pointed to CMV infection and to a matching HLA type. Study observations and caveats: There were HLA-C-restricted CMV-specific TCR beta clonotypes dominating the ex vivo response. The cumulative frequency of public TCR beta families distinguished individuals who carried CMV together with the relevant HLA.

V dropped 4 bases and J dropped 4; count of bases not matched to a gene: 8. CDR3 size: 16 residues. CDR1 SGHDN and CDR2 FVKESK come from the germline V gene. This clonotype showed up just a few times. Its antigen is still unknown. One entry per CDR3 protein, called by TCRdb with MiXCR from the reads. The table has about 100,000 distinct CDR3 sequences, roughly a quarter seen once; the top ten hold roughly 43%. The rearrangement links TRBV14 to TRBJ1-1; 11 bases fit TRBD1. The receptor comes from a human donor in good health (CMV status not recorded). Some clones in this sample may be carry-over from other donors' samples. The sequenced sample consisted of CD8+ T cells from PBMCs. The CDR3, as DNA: TGTGCCAGCAGCCGAGCGGACAGGGGGCTTGGCACTGAAGCTTTCTTT. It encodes CASSRADRGLGTEAFF.